This paragraph covers one T cell receptor (beta chain) sequence. The data were taken from a study of blood T cell repertoires in COVID-19. The overall study: PBMCs, B-cell-depleted T cells, or T cells provided the cDNA or gDNA that made up the material.

The CDR3 is 16 amino acids. V lost 4 bases, J lost 0 bases, and 13 bases lay in between. The germline V gene encodes CDR1 LNHDA and CDR2 SQIVND (reference sequence). Measured with immunoSEQ multiplex PCR; TCRdb has only the in-frame clones, and not every one. This sample has just under 40,000 clones, with 85% found just once. This chain links TRBV19 with TRBJ2-4; D might be TRBD1 (6 bases). The sequence was obtained from a human donor in a cohort sampled during active COVID-19. Sequencing input: peripheral blood. The CDR3, as DNA: TGTGCCAGTAGTACCCGGGGACAATCAGCCAAAAACATTCAGTACTTC. This codes for CASSTRGQSAKNIQYF.